One and the same sample provided the 19 T cell receptor beta chains below, sequenced in a study of identical twins. TCRdb called the 5' RACE reads again in MiXCR, with one record for every CDR3 protein. Seen here are around 340,000 distinct CDR3 sequences, roughly 12% observed once, and the top ten hold around 7.8%. The data were also submitted as part of a second study, on yellow fever vaccine responses in identical twins.

The specimen sequenced was CD8+ T cells sorted from blood. The receptors shown here come from a woman younger than 35 in good health.

This clonotype came up a few times. The genes are TRBV27 and TRBJ2-3, with D perhaps being TRBD1 or TRBD2 (5 bases each). Trimming shortened V by 0 bases and J by 2 bases, and 9 bases separated the two germline ends. This CDR3 comprises 15 residues. Germline V gene sequence: CDR1 MNHEY, CDR2 SMNVEV (reference sequence). The CDR3 here is CASSLSPGATDTQYF. CDR3 nucleotides: TGTGCCAGCAGTTTATCCCCCGGGGCCACAGATACGCAGTATTTT.

CDR3 coding DNA: TGCAGCGTTGATCGTCAGGGAGGCGGGACAGATACGCAGTATTTT. Its translation is CSVDRQGGGTDTQYF. This chain uses TRBV29-1 with TRBJ2-3; the D gene is possibly TRBD2 (6 bases). Germline V gives CDR1 SQVTM, CDR2 ANQGSEA. CDR3 length: 15 residues. The germline V and J ends were trimmed by 3 bases and 3 bases, with 16 bases remaining between them.

The chain employs TRBV12-5 and TRBJ2-7; weak D call: TRBD2 (5 bases). CDR3 size: 15 residues. V shed 0 bases and J shed 2 bases, with 11 bases lying between them. Germline assignment: CDR1 LGHNT and CDR2 FRNRAP. The CDR3 sequence is CASGLVPTKPYEQYF. The DNA for the CDR3 is TGTGCTAGTGGTTTGGTACCGACTAAACCCTACGAGCAGTACTTC.

The rearrangement uses TRBV4-1 and TRBJ2-1, with 9 bases matching TRBD2. This CDR3 is built from 16 residues. Unmatched junction bases numbered 13, after V lost 10 bases and J lost 3 bases. Germline CDR1 and CDR2: MGHRA and YSYEKL. CDR3 sequence (DNA): TGCGCCACCACCGCCGGTGGAGCGGGGGGCTACAATGAGCAGTTCTTC. Translated: CATTAGGAGGYNEQFF.

This clonotype was counted a few times. The V gene is TRBV5-5, the J gene TRBJ2-1; the match to TRBD1 covers 8 bases. CDR3 length: 16 amino acids. The ends lost 5 bases at V and 4 bases at J; junction bases unmatched: 11. The germline V gene encodes CDR1 SGHKS and CDR2 YYEKEE (reference sequence). The CDR3 DNA reads as TGTGCCAGCAGGGATTCGACAGGGGCAAGGTACAATGAGCAGTTCTTC. Translated: CASRDSTGARYNEQFF.

This clonotype was counted only a few times. The V and J genes are TRBV7-6 and TRBJ2-5; D not resolved. Germline loops: CDR1 SGHVS, CDR2 FNYEAQ. The V gene lost 1 base and the J gene lost 7 bases, with 10 bases spanning the gap. This CDR3 is 13 amino acids long. CDR3 in amino acids: CASSLGLKGTQYF. CDR3 nucleotide sequence: TGTGCCAGCAGCTTAGGACTGAAAGGGACCCAGTACTTC.

This clonotype was seen a few times. The V call is TRBV12-5, the J call TRBJ2-7; D unclear. The germline V and J ends were trimmed by 6 bases and 6 bases, with 9 bases remaining between them. This CDR3 has 11 amino acids. Germline values: CDR1 LGHNT, CDR2 FRNRAP. The DNA of the CDR3 is TGTGCTAGTGGCCCCATGAGCGAGCAGTACTTC. It encodes CASGPMSEQYF.

This clonotype has a handful of counts. The chain combines TRBV5-6 with TRBJ2-1; D gene uncertain. Trimming cost V 1 base and J 0 bases, with 2 bases left between them. The CDR3 extends over 13 amino acids. The V gene's germline CDR1 is SGHDT and CDR2 YYEEEE. In DNA form, the CDR3 reads TGTGCCAGCAGCTTGCCCTCCTACAATGAGCAGTTCTTC. This translates into CASSLPSYNEQFF.

The CDR3 DNA follows: TGCAGCGCCGAGGGGATCTATGGCTACACCTTC. The encoded protein is CSAEGIYGYTF. The rearrangement links TRBV29-1 to TRBJ1-2; a weak D match, TRBD1 (5 bases). The CDR3 covers 11 residues. Trimming removed 7 bases at V and 4 bases at J, with 10 bases between. Germline-derived CDR1 and CDR2 are SQVTM and ANQGSEA.

There are a few counts of this clonotype. The rearrangement links TRBV7-9 to TRBJ2-1, with 7 bases fitting TRBD2. Germline V CDR1 and CDR2: SEHNR, FQNEAQ (reference sequence). Trimming at V came to 6 bases and at J to 2 bases, leaving 7 bases not matched to a gene. The CDR3 totals 15 residues. CDR3 sequence: CASSKSGDPYNEQFF. The DNA of the CDR3 is TGTGCCAGCAGTAAAAGCGGGGACCCCTACAATGAGCAGTTCTTC.

CDR3: CASSLDLIGDRRRNTIYF. CDR3 in DNA: TGTGCCAGCAGCTTAGATCTAATAGGGGACAGACGGCGCAACACCATATATTTT. V usage is TRBV11-2 and J usage is TRBJ1-3, with 7 bases matching TRBD1. This CDR3 has 18 amino acids. Trimming cost V 0 bases and J 7 bases; bases outside gene matches: 15. CDR1 and CDR2 (germline): SGHAT, FQNNGV.

The chain couples TRBV20-1 to TRBJ2-1, with D maybe TRBD2 (5 bases). The CDR3 is 16 residues long. The ends were cut back, 0 bases at V and 0 bases at J, with 12 bases in the middle. Germline V gene data show CDR1 as DFQATT and CDR2 as SNEGSKA (reference sequence). CDR3 nucleotide sequence: TGCAGTGCTAGAGATGATTATCGGGACTCCTACAATGAGCAGTTCTTC. Translation: CSARDDYRDSYNEQFF.

J is TRBJ2-5 and V is TRBV12-3 or TRBV12-4; 9 bases are a match to TRBD1. The J segment lost 6 bases and the V segment lost 5 bases, leaving 10 bases of the junction unmatched. The CDR3 is 15 residues long. This CDR3 reads CASSPPGTGTKTQYF. The CDR3 nucleotides read TGTGCCAGCAGTCCCCCGGGGACAGGGACAAAGACCCAGTACTTC.

Ten or more counts support this clonotype. V and J are TRBV7-2 and TRBJ2-5; 7 bases map to TRBD2. The CDR3 runs to 14 residues. CDR1 SGHTA and CDR2 FQGNSA come from the germline V gene. J lost 2 bases, V lost 5 bases, and 5 bases had no gene match. In DNA, the CDR3 is TGTGCCAGCAGCAGCTCTAGCGGTCAAGAGACCCAGTACTTC. Translated, it gives CASSSSSGQETQYF.

This clonotype was counted ten times or more. The V gene is TRBV29-1, the J gene TRBJ2-3; D gene ambiguous. Germline V gives CDR1 SQVTM, CDR2 ANQGSEA. The CDR3 runs to 11 residues. Trimming took 7 bases from V and 4 from J, leaving 9 bases between them. CDR3 sequence: CSGMGSDTQYF. CDR3 in DNA: TGCAGCGGGATGGGCTCAGATACGCAGTATTTT.

The chain recombines TRBV3-1 with TRBJ2-5; D perhaps matches TRBD2 (5 bases). Trimming cost V 3 bases and J 2 bases, with 13 bases left between them. There are 15 residues in the CDR3. Per the germline V gene, CDR1 is LGHDT and CDR2 is YNNKEL (reference sequence). The CDR3 bases are TGTGCCAGCAGCCAGATGGAGGAGGTGCAAGAGACCCAGTACTTC. Translation: CASSQMEEVQETQYF.

This clonotype occurred a few times. The chain couples TRBV5-1 to TRBJ1-2; no firm D call. CDR1 SGHRS and CDR2 YFSETQ come from the germline V gene. The CDR3 consists of 17 residues. V was shortened by 0 bases and J by 6 bases, with 21 bases between the two germline ends. The CDR3 coding sequence is TGCGCCAGCAGCTTGGACGCTGAACACGCTCTAAGGAATGGCTACACCTTC. It encodes CASSLDAEHALRNGYTF.

This clonotype has a handful of counts. The chain employs TRBV12-3 or TRBV12-4 and TRBJ1-2, with 7 bases lining up with TRBD1. The CDR3 runs 17 residues. After removal of 5 bases from V and 5 bases from J, the junction contained 17 bases not matched to a gene. Here the CDR3 DNA reads TGTGCCAGCAGTCAGGGGGGTCTGGACAGTATTCTTTATGGCTACACCTTC. Residues: CASSQGGLDSILYGYTF.

The chain links TRBV29-1 to TRBJ2-7; D remains ambiguous. The V gene's germline CDR1 is SQVTM and CDR2 ANQGSEA. The CDR3 sequence is 15 residues long. V lost 0 bases and J lost 0, with 12 bases in between. CDR3 DNA: TGCAGCGTTGAAGATTTAGGGCCGACCTCCTACGAGCAGTACTTC. It encodes CSVEDLGPTSYEQYF.